This TCR beta chain appears in the sequencing data of a study of CD8 T cells in ankylosing spondylitis (dated by TCRdb to about 2017). With respect to the entire study: The study set out to find disease-linked TCR variants by profiling T cell receptor beta repertoires in ankylosing spondylitis patients and healthy donors. The full study cohort was made up of about two dozen ankylosing spondylitis patients and some 100 healthy donors. Peripheral blood samples were taken, and synovial fluid was additionally collected from ankylosing spondylitis patients.

In its sample, this clonotype was seen many times. The antigen it recognizes is unknown. The record has no base qualities; no much larger clone is one base away. TCRdb names Illumina HiSeq 2500 as the instrument used. Quantitative 5'-RACE with molecular barcodes was the method used to prepare the TCR beta libraries. The original methods were these. A new computational method, built on a probabilistic model of VDJ rearrangement, was used to identify disease-linked TCR variants. TCRdb passed the public sequencing reads through fastp at Q25 and MiXCR, retaining productive beta sequences. One record per CDR3 amino acid sequence lists the most common genes and DNA. The V and J calls and clone size are TCRdb's, not the authors'. For this sample the table gives about 240,000 distinct CDR3 sequences, of which around 7.8% were detected only once. Approximately 6.2% of the sample comes from the top ten. CDR1 and CDR2 were assigned from the germline V gene as SGHRS and YFSETQ. Spanning cysteine to phenylalanine, the CDR3 consists of 15 amino acids. Only the CDR3 DNA stays, 45 bases, in frame from base 1. V is pruned by 4 bases and J by 10 bases, leaving 8 bases of the junction without a gene match.

What the work shows at the level of the full study, not this receptor alone: A TCR beta motif of several highly homologous amino acid variants appeared characteristic of blood from ankylosing spondylitis patients. The disease-linked clones showed a CD8+ phenotype and occurred at relatively low frequencies in peripheral blood. Some of the motif variants had been reported before in the synovial fluid and blood of reactive arthritis patients, a finding that suggests common disease-initiation mechanisms. The disease-linked clones were reported to be significantly enriched in matched synovial fluid samples from ankylosing spondylitis patients.

This receptor was obtained from a male donor with ankylosing spondylitis or in good health (not recorded which). Sequencing input: blood, either unsorted or a sorted T cell fraction (not recorded which). This receptor chain uses TRBV5-1 and TRBJ1-6, and 10 junctional nucleotides match TRBD1. The sequenced DNA: TGCGCCAGCAGCCCGGGACAGGGGATCGGATCACCCCTCCACTTT. This codes for CASSPGQGIGSPLHF.